The 3 T cell receptor beta chains given below trace back to one sample, sequenced in a study of shared clonotypes between healthy human individuals. Naive CD8 cells lacked CD45RO, underwent positive selection for CCR7 and left out terminally differentiated effector memory CD45RA+ cells. Clones were sequenced by immunoSEQ multiplex PCR, and TCRdb holds only the in-frame ones, with some missing. The data contain about 2.1 million clones, 93% of them seen just once; the ten biggest clones take up under 2%. Sequenced input: naive CD8+ T cells from PBMCs. The origin of the receptors is a man between 18 and 35 years old in good health. Some clones in this sample may be carry-over from other donors' samples.

This clone was detected only once. The CDR3 nucleotides are TGTGCCAGCAGAGCGGGAGTGGCACACTACAATGAGCAGTTCTTC. This encodes CASRAGVAHYNEQFF. The V call is TRBV28, the J call TRBJ2-1, with 8 bases fitting TRBD2. CDR3 length: 15 residues. Germline trimming cut 6 bases from V and 3 bases from J; bases unmatched to any gene: 7. From germline, CDR1 is MDHEN and CDR2 SYDVKM.

V is TRBV7-8 and J is TRBJ2-1; D possibly corresponds to TRBD1 (7 bases). The germline CDR1 and CDR2 sequences are SGHVS and FQNEAQ. The CDR3 is made up of 16 amino acids. With 4 bases removed from V and 6 bases from J, the gap between germline ends came to 19 bases. CDR3 sequence: CASSSAAGGPRNEQFF. The CDR3 DNA reads TGTGCCAGCAGCTCCGCCGCAGGGGGGCCCCGCAATGAGCAGTTCTTC.

The chain is built from TRBV28 and TRBJ2-7, with 9 bases matching TRBD1. This CDR3 region has 18 residues. Germline trimming cut 6 bases from V and 0 bases from J; bases unmatched to any gene: 15. Germline V gene sequence: CDR1 MDHEN, CDR2 SYDVKM. The CDR3 region has the DNA TGTGCCAGCAGCTTCGATCGAGTGGGACAGGGCCTCTCCTACGAGCAGTACTTC. It specifies CASSFDRVGQGLSYEQYF.